What follows are 21 T cell receptor beta chains derived from one specimen sequenced in a study of persistence of HIV-infected CD4 T cells. Overlapping HIV-1 Gag 15-mer peptides at around 0.91 ug per peptide per mL were used. CD40L-negative CD69-negative CD45RO-high memory CD4+ T cells were sorted as populations depleted of antigen-responding cells. The immunoSEQ assay was version 4, run in survey mode. Clones were sequenced by immunoSEQ multiplex PCR, and TCRdb holds only the in-frame ones, with some missing. The sample yields tens of thousands of clones, about 81% seen once. No cognate antigen is known for these TCRs. The specimen was CD4+ T cells sorted from PBMCs after approximately 19-hour stimulation, collected from a patient who received antiretroviral therapy. The receptors were sampled from an adult man with HIV who was CMV-seropositive.

The chain is built from TRBV6-5 and TRBJ1-2; 9 nucleotides agree with TRBD1. V lost 2 bases and J lost 4; bases outside the gene matches: 2. This CDR3 is 14 amino acids long. Per the germline V gene, CDR1 is MNHEY and CDR2 is SVGAGI. The CDR3 bases are TGTGCCAGCAGTTACGACAGGGGGGTCTATGGCTACACCTTC. Encoded protein: CASSYDRGVYGYTF.

In its sample, this clone was seen a few times. The chain recombines TRBV7-2 with TRBJ1-5; no clear D. The V and J ends lost 2 bases and 7 bases respectively, with 6 bases between them. CDR3 size: 12 residues. Germline CDR1 is SGHTA and CDR2 is FQGNSA. CDR3 protein: CASSLMGQPQHF. DNA of the CDR3: TGTGCCAGCAGCTTAATGGGGCAGCCCCAGCATTTT.

The chain is built from TRBV6-2 or TRBV6-3 and TRBJ2-2, with 8 bases lining up with TRBD2. With 2 bases clipped from V and 3 bases from J, the junction kept 5 bases outside the gene matches. The germline gives CDR1 MNHEY, CDR2 SVGEGT. The CDR3 sequence is 16 residues long. DNA of the CDR3: TGTGCCAGCAGTTACGGTAGCGGGGAGTACACCGGGGAGCTGTTTTTT. Its translation: CASSYGSGEYTGELFF.

This clone was observed a few times. CDR3 protein: CASSAGGLAQPQHF. CDR3 nucleotide sequence: TGTGCCAGCAGCGCTGGGGGTTTGGCTCAGCCCCAGCATTTT. The chain recombines TRBV7-9 with TRBJ1-5; perhaps TRBD1 as D (5 bases). V lost 5 bases and J lost 6, with 14 bases in between. CDR3 length: 14 amino acids. Germline V gene lookup returns CDR1 SEHNR and CDR2 FQNEAQ (reference sequence). Full variable domain (missing parts from reference TRBV7-9 and TRBJ1-5): DTGVSQNPRHKITKRGQNVTFRCDPISEHNRLYWYRQTLGQGPEFLTYFQNEAQLEKSRLLSDRFSAERPKGSFSTLEIQRTEQGDSAMYLCASSAGGLAQPQHFGDGTRLSIL.

This chain connects TRBV6-5 to TRBJ2-3; D remains unclear. Germline CDR1 MNHEY, CDR2 SVGAGI. This CDR3 comprises 12 residues. V was cut by 8 bases and J by 6 bases, with 12 bases left in between. The CDR3 DNA follows: TGTGCCAGCGTGGGTGTGGGGGATACGCAGTATTTT. Its protein product is CASVGVGDTQYF.

The J gene is TRBJ2-2, the V gene TRBV19; TRBD1 matches at 9 bases. CDR3 length: 15 residues. V gave up 7 bases and J gave up 4 bases; unmatched junction bases: 7. Germline CDR1 is LNHDA and CDR2 is SQIVND (reference sequence). This CDR3 reads CASTGQGSSTGELFF. The DNA for the CDR3 is TGTGCCAGTACCGGACAGGGGTCCAGCACCGGGGAGCTGTTTTTT.

The rearrangement links TRBV28 to TRBJ1-4; possibly TRBD1 for D (6 bases). The CDR3 has 14 amino acids. V lost 5 bases and J lost 1, with 8 bases in between. Germline V gene lookup returns CDR1 MDHEN and CDR2 SYDVKM. The DNA for the CDR3 is TGTGCCAGCAGTGGGACACTAACTAATGAAAAACTGTTTTTT. Protein sequence: CASSGTLTNEKLFF.

This sequence joins TRBV5-5 and TRBJ2-3, with 13 bases aligning to TRBD2. The germline V gene encodes CDR1 SGHKS and CDR2 YYEKEE (reference sequence). CDR3 length equals 16 residues. J was trimmed by 1 base and V by 3 bases; bases with no gene match: 2. In nucleotides, the CDR3 is TGTGCCAGCAGCTCGGGACTAGCGGGACGCACAGATACGCAGTATTTT. Translated, it gives CASSSGLAGRTDTQYF.

The table lists this clone with a few counts. The V gene is TRBV9, the J gene TRBJ1-2, with D maybe TRBD1 (5 bases). This CDR3 region has 15 residues. The V and J ends lost 4 bases and 4 bases respectively, with 17 bases between them. Per the germline V gene, CDR1 is SGDLS and CDR2 is YYNGEE. The CDR3 bases are TGTGCCAGCAGCCCCCGCCCTACGGGGGGCTATGGCTACACCTTC. This encodes CASSPRPTGGYGYTF.

This chain uses TRBV5-1 with TRBJ1-2; TRBD1 matches 8 bases. The length of the CDR3 is 14 residues. Trimming cost V 2 bases and J 4 bases; bases outside gene matches: 4. CDR1 is SGHRS and CDR2 is YFSETQ in the germline V gene. CDR3 protein: CASSFGQGAYGYTF. The CDR3 DNA sequence: TGCGCCAGCAGCTTCGGACAGGGTGCCTATGGCTACACCTTC.

The chain joins TRBV27 to TRBJ1-2; D may be TRBD1 (5 bases). With 4 bases removed from V and 0 bases from J, the gap between germline ends came to 12 bases. CDR3 length: 15 amino acids. Germline assignment: CDR1 MNHEY and CDR2 SMNVEV (reference sequence). CDR3: CASSSSGTTNYGYTF. The CDR3 nucleotides read TGTGCCAGCAGTTCGTCAGGGACTACTAACTATGGCTACACCTTC.

The chain employs TRBV7-2 and TRBJ1-2; TRBD1 agrees at 7 bases. CDR3 size: 14 residues. V dropped 5 bases and J dropped 2; count of bases not matched to a gene: 5. CDR1 is SGHTA and CDR2 is FQGNSA in the germline V gene. For the CDR3, the DNA is TGTGCCAGCAGCCCCTTGACAGGGAACTATGGCTACACCTTC. This translates into CASSPLTGNYGYTF.

The genes are TRBV14 and TRBJ2-7; TRBD1 agrees at 10 bases. This CDR3 has 16 residues. The germline V gene encodes CDR1 SGHDN and CDR2 FVKESK. Trimming took 6 bases from V and 12 from J; bases not matched to a gene: 20. DNA of the CDR3: TGTGCCAGCAGGGGGGACAGGGGTTTCGGCATATCATCGAGGTACTTC. Translating gives CASRGDRGFGISSRYF.

The genes are TRBV9 and TRBJ1-1; D not resolved. Trimming pared 2 bases from V and 2 bases from J, leaving 10 bases between. There are 14 residues in the CDR3. Germline values: CDR1 SGDLS, CDR2 YYNGEE. The CDR3 DNA sequence: TGTGCCAGCAGCGTTGTCGGAAGTAACACTGAAGCTTTCTTT. Residues: CASSVVGSNTEAFF.

The table lists this clone with a count of one. V and J are TRBV28 and TRBJ2-7; perhaps TRBD2 as D (5 bases). Germline V lookup: CDR1 MDHEN, CDR2 SYDVKM. The CDR3 consists of 13 residues. The V end lost 0 bases, the J end lost 7 bases, and 10 bases lay between the germline ends. The CDR3 DNA sequence: TGTGCCAGCAGTTTATGGCTAGCTGGTGAGCAGTACTTC. It codes for CASSLWLAGEQYF.

The rearrangement links TRBV19 to TRBJ1-5; D not resolved. CDR3 length equals 14 residues. Germline V gives CDR1 LNHDA, CDR2 SQIVND (reference sequence). The V and J ends lost 5 bases and 7 bases respectively, with 15 bases between them. CDR3 region: CASSSGPGGQPQHF. The CDR3, as DNA: TGTGCCAGTAGTTCCGGGCCCGGCGGGCAGCCCCAGCATTTT.

This clone was recorded a few times. The chain combines TRBV21-1 with TRBJ2-1; whether TRBD2, the table's D call, matches the DNA was not checked. TRBV21-1 corresponds to a pseudogene. The CDR3 extends over 24 amino acids. The CDR3 sequence is CASSKGGIGLVVAGTKNSYNEQFF. The CDR3 nucleotides are TGTGCCAGCAGCAAAGGGGGGATAGGTTTGGTGGTAGCGGGAACGAAAAACTCCTACAATGAGCAGTTCTTC.

The V and J genes are TRBV7-9 and TRBJ1-2, with TRBD1 matching over 9 bases. The CDR3 is made up of 15 amino acids. Germline CDR1 reads SEHNR; CDR2 reads FQNEAQ (reference sequence). The J segment lost 2 bases and the V segment lost 5 bases, leaving 6 bases of the junction unmatched. CDR3 in amino acids: CASSGTGQGNYGYTF. The CDR3 DNA is TGTGCCAGCAGCGGGACCGGACAGGGGAACTATGGCTACACCTTC.

The chain is built from TRBV28 and TRBJ2-1; TRBD1 agrees at 8 bases. This CDR3 comprises 14 residues. The junction had 12 bases not matched to a gene; V was cut back by 8 bases and J by 9 bases. Per the germline V gene, CDR1 is MDHEN and CDR2 is SYDVKM. In DNA form, the CDR3 reads TGTGCCAGCTCCCCCGAGGACAGGGCGGGTGAGCAGTTCTTC. Encoded protein: CASSPEDRAGEQFF.

The genes are TRBV19 and TRBJ2-2, with D perhaps matching TRBD1 or TRBD2 (6 bases each). The CDR3 runs to 15 residues. Trimming removed 11 bases at V and 0 bases at J, with 16 bases between. The germline V gene has CDR1 LNHDA and CDR2 SQIVND (reference sequence). CDR3 sequence reads: CASEGGPSNTGELFF. CDR3 nucleotide sequence: TGTGCCTCGGAGGGGGGACCTTCGAACACCGGGGAGCTGTTTTTT.

This chain joins TRBV7-3 and TRBJ2-3; no definite D call. The CDR3 has 13 amino acids. From germline, CDR1 is SGHTA and CDR2 FQGTGA. Trimming took 1 base from V and 6 from J, leaving 8 bases between them. The CDR3 DNA follows: TGTGCCAGCAGCTTAAGCCGGTTTGATACGCAGTATTTT. The encoded protein is CASSLSRFDTQYF.